The rows below give T cell receptor beta chains drawn from one sample of a study of CD8+CD57+ T cells in acquired aplastic anemia. TCRdb reprocessed the reads via MiXCR and lists one record per CDR3 protein. Of 400,000 to 600,000 distinct CDR3 sequences in the sample, around 33% were seen once. The sequenced sample consisted of sorted CD4+, CD8+, or CD8+CD57+ T cells (not recorded which) from PBMCs. Every receptor here comes from a human donor with aplastic anemia. Each CDR3 is given with its conserved first and last residue. The D gene is left open where the match is weak. The size of a clone is reported for some rows only, either as once, few or many, or as a class for expanded clones.

j_gene	d_gene	v_gene	abundance	CDR3aa	CDR3nt
TRBJ1-6	TRBD1	TRBV5-1	many	CASSLTQGNNSPLHF	TGCGCCAGCAGCTTAACACAGGGGAATAATTCACCCCTCCACTTT
TRBJ2-1	-	TRBV12-3/TRBV12-4	-	CASSFSDYNEQFF	TGTGCCAGCAGTTTTTCTGACTACAATGAGCAGTTCTTC
TRBJ1-1	-	TRBV7-2	-	CTSRLGYGEITEAFF	TGTACCAGCAGGCTAGGGTACGGGGAAATCACTGAAGCTTTCTTT
TRBJ1-1	-	TRBV20-1	many	CSARDPRGGDTEAFF	TGCAGTGCTAGAGATCCCAGGGGCGGTGACACTGAAGCTTTCTTT
TRBJ2-7	-	TRBV6-1	-	CASRRAQTYEQYF	TGTGCCAGCAGGCGCGCGCAGACCTACGAGCAGTACTTC
TRBJ2-4	TRBD1	TRBV19	-	CASSIDRQGRDIQYF	TGTGCCAGTAGTATAGACCGACAGGGGCGAGACATTCAGTACTTC
TRBJ2-4	-	TRBV11-3	-	CASSLMVGDIQYF	TGTGCCAGCAGCTTAATGGTAGGGGACATTCAGTACTTC
TRBJ1-2	TRBD1	TRBV28	-	CASKTRQGNGYTF	TGTGCCAGCAAAACGCGACAGGGCAATGGCTACACCTTC
TRBJ1-1	-	TRBV7-2	-	CASSFTAMNTEAFF	TGTGCCAGCAGCTTTACGGCTATGAACACTGAAGCTTTCTTT
TRBJ1-1	-	TRBV11-2	-	CASSLYPGGKSTEAFF	TGTGCCAGCAGCTTGTATCCGGGGGGCAAGAGCACTGAAGCTTTCTTT
TRBJ2-7	-	TRBV6-5	few	CASSARDPSYGEQYF	TGTGCCAGCAGTGCCCGGGACCCAAGTTACGGCGAGCAGTACTTC
TRBJ1-1	-	TRBV20-1	many	CSARLAQRNTEAFF	TGCAGTGCTAGACTGGCACAGAGGAACACTGAAGCTTTCTTT
TRBJ2-1	TRBD2	TRBV15	many	CATSRVPGLAGTTYNEQFF	TGTGCCACCAGCAGAGTACCGGGACTAGCGGGGACCACCTACAATGAGCAGTTCTTC
TRBJ1-5	-	TRBV6-1	few	CASSVTSNQPQHF	TGTGCCAGCAGTGTTACTAGCAATCAGCCCCAGCATTTT
TRBJ1-4	TRBD1	TRBV7-6	-	CASSWGQREKLFF	TGTGCCAGCAGCTGGGGACAGAGGGAAAAACTGTTTTTT
TRBJ2-7	-	TRBV7-6	-	CASAQRSSYYEQYF	TGTGCCAGCGCGCAGAGGAGCTCCTACTACGAGCAGTACTTC
TRBJ2-7	TRBD1	TRBV12-5	few	CASGLVGQGARDEQYF	TGTGCTAGTGGTTTGGTAGGACAGGGGGCGAGAGACGAGCAGTACTTC
TRBJ2-7	TRBD2	TRBV27	once	CASSRELGLGTNTYEQYF	TGTGCCAGCAGTCGGGAGCTCGGACTAGGGACGAACACCTACGAGCAGTACTTC
TRBJ2-2	-	TRBV9	-	CASRTYRETGELFF	TGTGCCAGCAGGACCTACAGGGAAACCGGGGAGCTGTTTTTT
TRBJ1-2	-	TRBV15	many	CATSSGILNYGYTF	TGTGCCACCAGCAGTGGGATTCTTAACTATGGCTACACCTTC
TRBJ1-6	TRBD1	TRBV10-3	-	CASRKRTGGPLGSPLHF	TGTGCCAGCAGGAAAAGGACAGGGGGTCCTTTAGGGTCACCCCTCCACTTT
TRBJ2-7	-	TRBV20-1	many	CSAGGTVRTYEQYF	TGCAGTGCTGGAGGGACAGTAAGGACCTACGAGCAGTACTTC
TRBJ1-2	-	TRBV19	many	CASTPGQSNYGYTF	TGTGCCAGTACTCCGGGACAATCTAACTATGGCTACACCTTC
TRBJ1-1	-	TRBV7-3	-	CASSLAANNEAFF	TGTGCCAGCAGCTTAGCAGCAAACAATGAAGCTTTCTTT
TRBJ1-2	TRBD1	TRBV19	-	CASSSRTGGGYTF	TGTGCCAGTAGTTCACGGACAGGGGGTGGCTACACCTTC
TRBJ1-3	-	TRBV4-2	many	CASSQDRGSGNTIYF	TGTGCCAGCAGCCAAGATAGAGGCTCTGGAAACACCATATATTTT
TRBJ2-5	TRBD2	TRBV4-3	few	CASSQEVTSGGRLETQYF	TGCGCCAGCAGCCAAGAGGTGACTAGCGGGGGGCGATTGGAGACCCAGTACTTC
TRBJ1-1	-	TRBV3-1	once	CASNFPGSTEAFF	TGTGCCAGCAACTTCCCGGGAAGCACTGAAGCTTTCTTT
TRBJ1-2	TRBD1	TRBV20-1	many	CSADIKATGVGGYTF	TGCAGTGCCGACATCAAAGCGACAGGGGTGGGAGGCTACACCTTC
TRBJ1-2	TRBD1	TRBV2	many	CASSARTGARGGYTF	TGTGCCAGCAGTGCCCGGACAGGGGCTAGAGGTGGCTACACCTTC
TRBJ1-3	-	TRBV6-5	few	CASSSSGVSSGNTIYF	TGTGCCAGCAGTTCCTCGGGAGTTAGCTCTGGAAACACCATATATTTT
TRBJ1-2	-	TRBV25-1	-	CASSAVTPTGTYGYTF	TGTGCCAGCAGTGCCGTGACCCCAACCGGAACCTATGGCTACACCTTC
TRBJ1-2	-	TRBV24-1	many	CATSDNDSNYGYTF	TGTGCCACCAGTGACAACGACAGCAACTATGGCTACACCTTC
TRBJ1-4	-	TRBV9	-	CASSAQGSNEKLFF	TGTGCCAGCAGCGCACAAGGATCTAATGAAAAACTGTTTTTT
TRBJ1-5	TRBD1	TRBV2	once	CAWRRRDRGYQPQHF	TGTGCCTGGAGGCGCCGGGACAGGGGTTACCAGCCCCAGCATTTT
TRBJ2-1	TRBD1	TRBV20-1	-	CSARGKHRGSFDEQFF	TGCAGTGCTAGGGGGAAACACAGGGGTTCGTTCGATGAGCAGTTCTTC
TRBJ1-6	TRBD1	TRBV7-9	many	CASSVWDRGNSPLHF	TGTGCCAGCAGCGTCTGGGACAGGGGTAATTCACCCCTCCACTTT
TRBJ2-1	-	TRBV11-2	-	CASSPKRGTLGNEQFF	TGTGCCAGCAGCCCAAAGAGGGGGACTCTAGGGAATGAGCAGTTCTTC
TRBJ2-2	TRBD2	TRBV20-1	-	CSARLREGTGELFF	TGCAGTGCTAGATTACGGGAGGGCACCGGGGAGCTGTTTTTT
TRBJ1-1	TRBD1	TRBV25-1	once	CASGDRTGSGNTEAFF	TGTGCTAGCGGTGATAGGACAGGATCAGGGAACACTGAAGCTTTCTTT
TRBJ1-1	-	TRBV7-4	-	CASSLGQGRSTEAFF	TGTGCCAGCAGTTTAGGCCAGGGTAGATCAACTGAAGCTTTCTTT
TRBJ2-1	TRBD1	TRBV10-3	-	CAITKDRNSYNEQFF	TGTGCCATCACCAAGGACAGGAACTCCTACAATGAGCAGTTCTTC
TRBJ2-3	TRBD2	TRBV11-2	few	CASSSSGDTDTQYF	TGTGCCAGCAGCTCCAGCGGGGACACAGATACGCAGTATTTT
TRBJ2-5	TRBD1	TRBV5-1	few	CASTRTGTSGETQYF	TGCGCCAGCACCCGGACAGGGACTTCGGGGGAGACCCAGTACTTC
TRBJ1-5	TRBD1	TRBV6-4	few	CATADRGHQPQHF	TGTGCCACCGCGGACAGGGGGCATCAGCCCCAGCATTTT
TRBJ1-2	TRBD1	TRBV12-3/TRBV12-4	-	CASSDRVFGYTF	TGTGCCAGCAGTGACAGGGTTTTTGGCTACACCTTC
TRBJ2-7	-	TRBV5-3	-	CASLLQGSYEQYF	TGTGCCAGCTTATTACAGGGCTCCTACGAGCAGTACTTC
TRBJ2-1	-	TRBV24-1	many	CATSDFVGRSNEQFF	TGTGCCACCAGTGATTTCGTAGGGCGGTCCAATGAGCAGTTCTTC